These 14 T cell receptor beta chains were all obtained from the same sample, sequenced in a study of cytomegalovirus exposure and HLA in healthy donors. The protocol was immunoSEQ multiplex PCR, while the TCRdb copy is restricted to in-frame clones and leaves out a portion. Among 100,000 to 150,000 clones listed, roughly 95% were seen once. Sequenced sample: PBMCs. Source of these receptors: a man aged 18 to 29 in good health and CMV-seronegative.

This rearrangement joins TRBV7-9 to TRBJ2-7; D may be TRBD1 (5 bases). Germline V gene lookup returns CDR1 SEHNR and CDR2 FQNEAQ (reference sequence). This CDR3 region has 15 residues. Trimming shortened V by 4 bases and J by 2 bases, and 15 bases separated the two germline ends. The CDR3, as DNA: TGTGCCAGCAGCTCTCAGACAGAAGCCCCCTACGAGCAGTACTTC. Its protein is CASSSQTEAPYEQYF.

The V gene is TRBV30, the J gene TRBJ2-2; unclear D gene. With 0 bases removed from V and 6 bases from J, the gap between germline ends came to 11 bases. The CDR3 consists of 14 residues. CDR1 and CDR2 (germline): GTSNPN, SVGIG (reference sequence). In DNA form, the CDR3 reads TGTGCCTGGAGTGTTCTCGTAGGAGCCGGGGAGCTGTTTTTT. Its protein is CAWSVLVGAGELFF.

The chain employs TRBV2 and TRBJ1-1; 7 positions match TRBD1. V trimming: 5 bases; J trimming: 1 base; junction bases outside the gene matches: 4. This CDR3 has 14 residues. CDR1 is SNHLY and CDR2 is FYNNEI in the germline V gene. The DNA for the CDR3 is TGTGCCAGCAGTTTGACAGGGCCGAACACTGAAGCTTTCTTT. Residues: CASSLTGPNTEAFF.

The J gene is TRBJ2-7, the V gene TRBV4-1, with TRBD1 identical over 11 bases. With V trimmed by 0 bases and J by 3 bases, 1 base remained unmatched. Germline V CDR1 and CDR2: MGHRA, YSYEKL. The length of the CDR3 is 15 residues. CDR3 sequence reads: CASSQEGTGGYEQYF. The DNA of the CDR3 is TGCGCCAGCAGCCAAGAAGGGACAGGGGGCTACGAGCAGTACTTC.

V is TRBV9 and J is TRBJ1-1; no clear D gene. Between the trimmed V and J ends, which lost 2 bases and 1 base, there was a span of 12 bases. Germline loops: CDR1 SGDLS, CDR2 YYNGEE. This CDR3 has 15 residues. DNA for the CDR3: TGTGCCAGCAGCGTCCGGTCAGGCCGGAACACTGAAGCTTTCTTT. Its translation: CASSVRSGRNTEAFF. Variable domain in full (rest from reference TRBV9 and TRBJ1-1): DSGVTQTPKHLITATGQRVTLRCSPRSGDLSVYWYQQSLDQGLQFLIQYYNGEERAKGNILERFSAQQFPDLHSELNLSSLELGDSALYFCASSVRSGRNTEAFFGQGTRLTVV.

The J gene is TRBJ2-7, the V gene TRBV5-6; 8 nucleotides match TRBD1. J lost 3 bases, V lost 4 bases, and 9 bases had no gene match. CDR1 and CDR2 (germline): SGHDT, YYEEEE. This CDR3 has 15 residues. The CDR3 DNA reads TGTGCCAGCAGCCCCGTTGGACAGGGACACTACGAGCAGTACTTC. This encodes CASSPVGQGHYEQYF.

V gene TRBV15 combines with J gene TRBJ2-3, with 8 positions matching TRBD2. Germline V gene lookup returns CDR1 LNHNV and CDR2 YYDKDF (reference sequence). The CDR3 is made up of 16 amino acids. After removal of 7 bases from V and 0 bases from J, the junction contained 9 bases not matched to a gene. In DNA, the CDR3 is TGTGCCACCACCGCGAAACTAGCGGCTAGCACAGATACGCAGTATTTT. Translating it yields CATTAKLAASTDTQYF.

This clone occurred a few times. The CDR3 nucleotides read TGTGCCAGCAGCTTAGTCGATAACTGGGAGCAGTACTTC. Translation gives CASSLVDNWEQYF. The rearrangement uses TRBV11-2 and TRBJ2-7, with D uncertain. The CDR3 extends over 13 amino acids. Trimming stripped 1 base from V and 7 bases from J, with 11 bases between. Germline V lookup: CDR1 SGHAT, CDR2 FQNNGV.

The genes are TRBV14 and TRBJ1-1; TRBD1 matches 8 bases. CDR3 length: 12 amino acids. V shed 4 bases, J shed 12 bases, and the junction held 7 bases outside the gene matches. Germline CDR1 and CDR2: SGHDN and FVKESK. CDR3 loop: CASSLTGGITFF. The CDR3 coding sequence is TGTGCCAGCAGCCTTACAGGGGGGATAACTTTCTTT.

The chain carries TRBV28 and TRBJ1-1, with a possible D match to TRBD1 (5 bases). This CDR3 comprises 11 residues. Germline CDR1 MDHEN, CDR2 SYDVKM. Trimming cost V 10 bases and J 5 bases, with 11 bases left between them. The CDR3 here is CAIRRGTEAFF. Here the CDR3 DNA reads TGTGCCATCCGACGGGGGACTGAAGCTTTCTTT.

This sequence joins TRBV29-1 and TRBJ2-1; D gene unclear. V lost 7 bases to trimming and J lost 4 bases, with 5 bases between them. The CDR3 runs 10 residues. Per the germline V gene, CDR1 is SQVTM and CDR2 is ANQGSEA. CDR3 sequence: CSAKYNEQFF. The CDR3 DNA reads TGCAGCGCCAAATACAATGAGCAGTTCTTC.

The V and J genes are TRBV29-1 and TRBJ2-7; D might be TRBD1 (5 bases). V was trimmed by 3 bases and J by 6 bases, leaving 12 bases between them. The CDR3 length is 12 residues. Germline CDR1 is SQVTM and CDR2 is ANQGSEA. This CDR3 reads CSVEGRRREQYF. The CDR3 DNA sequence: TGCAGCGTTGAGGGGCGCCGACGCGAGCAGTACTTC.

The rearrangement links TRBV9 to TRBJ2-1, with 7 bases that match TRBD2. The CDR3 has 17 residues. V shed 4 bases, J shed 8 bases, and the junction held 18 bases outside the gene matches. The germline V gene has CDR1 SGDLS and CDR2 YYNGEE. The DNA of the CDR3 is TGTGCCAGCAGCCCTTCCCCTGGGGAGGGCCTTAGGGATGAGCAGTTCTTC. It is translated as CASSPSPGEGLRDEQFF.

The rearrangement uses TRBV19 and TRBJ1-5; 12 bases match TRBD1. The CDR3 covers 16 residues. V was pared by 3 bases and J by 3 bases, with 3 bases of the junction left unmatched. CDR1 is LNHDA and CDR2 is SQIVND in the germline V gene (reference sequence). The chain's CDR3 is CASSIPGQGANQPQHF. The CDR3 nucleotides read TGTGCCAGTAGTATCCCGGGACAGGGGGCCAATCAGCCCCAGCATTTT.